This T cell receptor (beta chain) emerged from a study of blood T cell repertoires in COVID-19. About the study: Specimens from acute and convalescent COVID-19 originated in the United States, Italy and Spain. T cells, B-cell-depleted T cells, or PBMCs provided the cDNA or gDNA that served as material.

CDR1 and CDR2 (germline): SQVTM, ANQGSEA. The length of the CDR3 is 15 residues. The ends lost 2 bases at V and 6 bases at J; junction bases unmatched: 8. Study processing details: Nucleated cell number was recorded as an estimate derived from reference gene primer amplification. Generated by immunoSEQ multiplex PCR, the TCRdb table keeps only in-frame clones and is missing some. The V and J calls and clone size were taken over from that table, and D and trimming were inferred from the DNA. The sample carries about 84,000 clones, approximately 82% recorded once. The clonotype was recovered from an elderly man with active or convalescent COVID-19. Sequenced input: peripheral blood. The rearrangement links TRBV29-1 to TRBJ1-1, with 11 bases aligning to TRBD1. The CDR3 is CSVETTDRGLSEAFF. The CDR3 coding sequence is TGCAGCGTTGAAACGACGGACAGGGGGCTTTCTGAAGCTTTCTTT.